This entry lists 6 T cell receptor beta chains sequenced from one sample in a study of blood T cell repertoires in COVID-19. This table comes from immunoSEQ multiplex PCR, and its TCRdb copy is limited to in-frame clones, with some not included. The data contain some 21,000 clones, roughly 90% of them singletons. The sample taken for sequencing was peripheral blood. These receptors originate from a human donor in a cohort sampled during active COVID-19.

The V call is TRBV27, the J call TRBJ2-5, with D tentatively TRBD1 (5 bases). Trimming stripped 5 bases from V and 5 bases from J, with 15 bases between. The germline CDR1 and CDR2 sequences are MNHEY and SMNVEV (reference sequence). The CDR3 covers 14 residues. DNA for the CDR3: TGTGCCAGCAGTCCTTCAGGGTTGGTGGAGACCCAGTACTTC. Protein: CASSPSGLVETQYF.

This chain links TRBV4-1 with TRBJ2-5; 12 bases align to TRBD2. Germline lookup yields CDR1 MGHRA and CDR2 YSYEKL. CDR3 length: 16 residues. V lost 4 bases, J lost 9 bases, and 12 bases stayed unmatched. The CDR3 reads CASSPQTSGGPPAQYF. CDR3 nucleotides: TGCGCCAGCAGCCCCCAGACTAGCGGGGGTCCCCCGGCCCAGTACTTC.

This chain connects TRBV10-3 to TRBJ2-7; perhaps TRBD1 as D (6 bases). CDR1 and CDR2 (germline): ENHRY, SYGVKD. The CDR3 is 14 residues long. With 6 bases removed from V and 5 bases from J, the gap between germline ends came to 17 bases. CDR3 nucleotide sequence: TGTGCCATCAGGCACCACAGGGAGCCGCACGAGCAGTACTTC. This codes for CAIRHHREPHEQYF.

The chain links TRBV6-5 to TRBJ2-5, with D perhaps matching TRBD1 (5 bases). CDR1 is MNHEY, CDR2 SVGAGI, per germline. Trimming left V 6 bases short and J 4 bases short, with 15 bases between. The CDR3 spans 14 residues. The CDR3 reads CASRDRRVGETQYF. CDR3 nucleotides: TGTGCCAGCAGAGACAGAAGGGTGGGAGAGACCCAGTACTTC.

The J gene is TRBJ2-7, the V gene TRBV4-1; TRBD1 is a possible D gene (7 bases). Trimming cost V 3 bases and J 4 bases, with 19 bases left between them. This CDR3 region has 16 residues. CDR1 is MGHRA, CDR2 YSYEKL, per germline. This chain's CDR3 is CASSQEGDSIVYEQYF. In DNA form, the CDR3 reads TGCGCCAGCAGCCAGGAGGGGGACAGTATCGTTTACGAGCAGTACTTC.

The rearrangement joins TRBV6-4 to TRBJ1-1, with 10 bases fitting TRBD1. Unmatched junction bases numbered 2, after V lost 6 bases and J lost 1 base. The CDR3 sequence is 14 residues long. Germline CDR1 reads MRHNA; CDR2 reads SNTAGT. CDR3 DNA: TGTGCCAGCAGGACAGGGGGCGAGAACACTGAAGCTTTCTTT. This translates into CASRTGGENTEAFF.